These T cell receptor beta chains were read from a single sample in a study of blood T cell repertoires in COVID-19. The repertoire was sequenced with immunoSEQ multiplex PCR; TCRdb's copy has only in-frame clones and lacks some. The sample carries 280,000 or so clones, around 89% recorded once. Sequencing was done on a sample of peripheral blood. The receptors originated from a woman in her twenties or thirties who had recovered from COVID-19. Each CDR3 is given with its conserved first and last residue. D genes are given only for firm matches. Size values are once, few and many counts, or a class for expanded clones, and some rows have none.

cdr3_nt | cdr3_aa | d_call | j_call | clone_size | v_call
TGCGCCAGCAGCTTGGCCCCCGGGACAGGGGACCTCTATGGCTACACCTTC | CASSLAPGTGDLYGYTF | TRBD1 | TRBJ1-2 | . | TRBV5-1
TGCGCCAGCAGCTTGGATATGTACAATGAGCAGTTCTTC | CASSLDMYNEQFF | . | TRBJ2-1 | . | TRBV5-1
TGTGCCAGCTCACCCCGTTCCCAGCCGGACAGTGAAGCTTTCTTT | CASSPRSQPDSEAFF | . | TRBJ1-1 | . | TRBV18
TGTGCCAGCAGTTACTCGACTAGCAGATACACAGATACGCAGTATTTT | CASSYSTSRYTDTQYF | TRBD2 | TRBJ2-3 | . | TRBV6-2/TRBV6-3
TGTGCCAGCAGTTCCCAAAGGACAGGTTGGGTCGACGAGCAGTACTTC | CASSSQRTGWVDEQYF | TRBD1 | TRBJ2-7 | few | TRBV6-2/TRBV6-3
TGCGCCAGCAGCTTATCAGGGGGACGGGATGAGCAGTTCTTC | CASSLSGGRDEQFF | TRBD1 | TRBJ2-1 | . | TRBV5-1
TGTGCCAGCGCCCTGGACAGTGAAGCTTTCTTT | CASALDSEAFF | . | TRBJ1-1 | . | TRBV6-5
TGTGCCAGCAGCGTAACAGGGGGCTCCTACGAGCAGTACTTC | CASSVTGGSYEQYF | TRBD1 | TRBJ2-7 | . | TRBV9
TGTGCCACCAGCAGAGAGGGCTACTCTGGAAACACCATATATTTT | CATSREGYSGNTIYF | . | TRBJ1-3 | . | TRBV15
TGTGCCAGCAGCCCGACCCACGGAGATCAGCCCCAGCATTTT | CASSPTHGDQPQHF | . | TRBJ1-5 | . | TRBV7-6
TGTGCCAGCAGCCACGCGGGACAGGGTCTTACCTACGAGCAGTACTTC | CASSHAGQGLTYEQYF | TRBD1 | TRBJ2-7 | . | TRBV3-1/TRBV3-2
TGTGCCAGTAGTATAGAAGGACAGGGTAATTCACCCCTCCACTTT | CASSIEGQGNSPLHF | TRBD1 | TRBJ1-6 | . | TRBV19
TGTGCCAGCAGCCGCTACGAGCAGTACTTC | CASSRYEQYF | . | TRBJ2-7 | . | TRBV6-5
TGTGCCAGCAGCAAAGCGCTTTGGAGGCTAGCGGGGAACACCTACGAGCAGTACTTC | CASSKALWRLAGNTYEQYF | . | TRBJ2-7 | . | TRBV21-1
TGTGCCAGCTCACCATCAGGGGCAACTAATGAAAAACTGTTTTTT | CASSPSGATNEKLFF | . | TRBJ1-4 | . | TRBV18
TGCGCCAGCAGCTTAAAAGCGGGGGGCCGGGATGAGCAGTTCTTC | CASSLKAGGRDEQFF | TRBD2 | TRBJ2-1 | . | TRBV5-1
TGCGCCAGCAGCCAAGATCCAGTTTACTACGAGCAGTACTTC | CASSQDPVYYEQYF | . | TRBJ2-7 | . | TRBV4-1
TGTGCCAGCAGCTTAGGAGTACCGTACAATGAGCAGTTCTTC | CASSLGVPYNEQFF | . | TRBJ2-1 | . | TRBV7-2
TGCAGCGCTACCATCCCCGGGGGGAACACTGAAGCTTTCTTT | CSATIPGGNTEAFF | . | TRBJ1-1 | . | TRBV29-1
TGTGCCAGTAGTATGGGACAGGGCAGTTACGAGCAGTACTTC | CASSMGQGSYEQYF | TRBD1 | TRBJ2-7 | . | TRBV19
TGTGCCAGCTCACCACCGCAACAGGCCTCCGGCACAGATACGCAGTATTTT | CASSPPQQASGTDTQYF | . | TRBJ2-3 | . | TRBV18
TGTGCCAGCAGCCCGCGCCCACTAGCGGGGGGGCCGGTAGATACGCAGTATTTT | CASSPRPLAGGPVDTQYF | TRBD2 | TRBJ2-3 | . | TRBV9
TGTGCCAGCAGCGAAATGGGACTGCCTAACTATGGCTACACCTTC | CASSEMGLPNYGYTF | . | TRBJ1-2 | . | TRBV7-2
TGTGCCAGCAGCTTGGAGGGGGCCAAAAACATTCAGTACTTC | CASSLEGAKNIQYF | . | TRBJ2-4 | . | TRBV5-4
TGTGCCAGCATGCCTCAGGGGGGAGGCACCGGGGAGCTGTTTTTT | CASMPQGGGTGELFF | . | TRBJ2-2 | . | TRBV3-1/TRBV3-2
TGCGCCAGCAGCTTGGGACAGGGGGCACCTAGCACTGAAGCTTTCTTT | CASSLGQGAPSTEAFF | TRBD1 | TRBJ1-1 | . | TRBV5-1
TGTGCCATCAGTGAGTCGATCAGGGAAGCGAAGCAGCCCCAGCATTTT | CAISESIREAKQPQHF | . | TRBJ1-5 | . | TRBV10-3
TGTGCCAGCAGCTTATCCACTGGGACAGGTGATCAGCCCCAGCATTTT | CASSLSTGTGDQPQHF | TRBD1 | TRBJ1-5 | . | TRBV7-9
TGTGCCAGCAGCAAAGATCATCGGGGGGGCCAAGAGACCCAGTACTTC | CASSKDHRGGQETQYF | . | TRBJ2-5 | . | TRBV21-1
TGCGCCAGCAGCTTGATGGGACAGGGATACACAGATACGCAGTATTTT | CASSLMGQGYTDTQYF | TRBD1 | TRBJ2-3 | . | TRBV5-1
TGCGCCAGCAGCTCGTCACAGGGGACTCGCGGCTACACCTTC | CASSSSQGTRGYTF | TRBD1 | TRBJ1-2 | . | TRBV5-1
TGTGCCACCAGCAGAGATCTGTTAGCCTACGAGCAGTACTTC | CATSRDLLAYEQYF | . | TRBJ2-7 | . | TRBV15
TGTGCCAGCAGCACCTCCGGGACACCGGTTTATTCACCCCTCCACTTT | CASSTSGTPVYSPLHF | . | TRBJ1-6 | . | TRBV7-2
TGTGCCAGCAGTTACCCCGGAGGGAGCAATCAGCCCCAGCATTTT | CASSYPGGSNQPQHF | . | TRBJ1-5 | few | TRBV6-2/TRBV6-3
TGCGCCAGCAGCTCGGACAGGACCTACGAGCAGTACTTC | CASSSDRTYEQYF | TRBD1 | TRBJ2-7 | . | TRBV5-1
TGCAGCGTTGAAGATCTTCAACAGACCTCTGGAAACACCATATATTTT | CSVEDLQQTSGNTIYF | . | TRBJ1-3 | . | TRBV29-1
TGTGCCAGCAGCTTAGCGCTGACTAGCGTCGCAGATACGCAGTATTTT | CASSLALTSVADTQYF | TRBD2 | TRBJ2-3 | . | TRBV7-2
TGTGCCACCAGTCTCGCGGGGGCCGAGGGAGATACGCAGTATTTT | CATSLAGAEGDTQYF | . | TRBJ2-3 | . | TRBV24-1
TGTGCCAGTAGTAAGCAGCCTCCGGGGGTGCAGTACTTC | CASSKQPPGVQYF | . | TRBJ2-7 | . | TRBV19
TGTGCCAGCAGTTTTCCTGGGGGCGGAACCGGGGAGCTGTTTTTT | CASSFPGGGTGELFF | . | TRBJ2-2 | . | TRBV28
TGTGCCAGCAGCTTAAGGTCGGACCTCCACACATCAAATAGGGGAGGCTACACCTTC | CASSLRSDLHTSNRGGYTF | . | TRBJ1-2 | few | TRBV11-2
TGTGCCAGCAGATCAGGACAGGGGTGGGATCAAGAGACCCAGTACTTC | CASRSGQGWDQETQYF | TRBD1 | TRBJ2-5 | . | TRBV28
TGTGCCAGCAGTGAAGTCTTCGGGGAGTCTTACGAGCAGTACTTC | CASSEVFGESYEQYF | . | TRBJ2-7 | . | TRBV6-1
TGCGCCAGCAGCTTTCGGGACAGCTTCTCCTACGAGCAGTACTTC | CASSFRDSFSYEQYF | TRBD1 | TRBJ2-7 | . | TRBV4-1
TGTGCCAGCAGCACCGACAGGGTGGATGAGCAGTTCTTC | CASSTDRVDEQFF | TRBD1 | TRBJ2-1 | . | TRBV7-2
TGTGCCAGTAGTAGTCTGGCAGGGGGGTCCAATGAGCAGTTCTTC | CASSSLAGGSNEQFF | . | TRBJ2-1 | . | TRBV19
TGTGCCAGCAGCCTCCTCCAGGGAAGAGTGGGTTCACCCCTCCACTTT | CASSLLQGRVGSPLHF | . | TRBJ1-6 | . | TRBV9
TGTGCCAGCAGCCCTGCCGGTAAGGGGAACTACGAGCAGTACTTC | CASSPAGKGNYEQYF | . | TRBJ2-7 | few | TRBV16
TGTGCCAGCAGTCCGGGACACCTCAATGAAAAACTGTTTTTT | CASSPGHLNEKLFF | . | TRBJ1-4 | . | TRBV6-5